This TCR beta chain comes out of a study of blood T cell repertoires in COVID-19. Study as a whole: Specimens from acute and convalescent COVID-19 originated in the United States, Italy and Spain. PBMCs, B-cell-depleted T cells, or T cells provided the cDNA or gDNA that made up the material.

This clone showed up just a few times. Under the authors' procedure: Amplification from reference gene primers served as the basis for estimated nucleated cell counts. TCRdb keeps only in-frame clones here, not all; method: immunoSEQ multiplex PCR. V and J calls and clone size follow that table, whereas D and trimming were derived from the DNA. The repertoire holds some 95,000 clones, with about four fifths as singletons. The specimen sequenced was peripheral blood. The source of this sequence is a man aged 65 to 85 with acute or convalescent COVID-19.

In nucleotides, the CDR3 is TGTGCCAGCAGTGCTCCCGGGACAGGGGTTTCCTATGGCTACACCTTC. Translating it yields CASSAPGTGVSYGYTF. The chain joins TRBV28 to TRBJ1-2, with TRBD1 matching 10 bases. Germline values: CDR1 MDHEN, CDR2 SYDVKM. Unmatched junction bases numbered 10, after V lost 5 bases and J lost 4 bases. The CDR3 is 16 residues long.